This T cell receptor beta chain was obtained from a study of blood T cell repertoires in COVID-19. About the research overall: The cDNA or gDNA used as material had been derived from T cells, B-cell-depleted T cells, or PBMCs.

Authors' analysis steps: Reference gene primer amplification in the assay estimated nucleated cell counts. TCRdb's copy holds only in-frame clones and misses some; the assay was immunoSEQ multiplex PCR. V and J calls and clone size are copied from that table; D and trimming were computed from the DNA. The sample includes a few hundred thousand clones, around 91% seen only once; the top ten take 1%. Sequenced: PBMCs or T cells enriched from blood (not recorded which). This TCR derives from a man between 18 and 29 years old who had recovered from COVID-19.

The DNA of the CDR3 is TGTGCCAGTAGTATGGCCCCGTCCGGGACTAGCTGGTACCAAGAGACCCAGTACTTC. Protein: CASSMAPSGTSWYQETQYF. This chain connects TRBV19 to TRBJ2-5, with 9 bases fitting TRBD2. Germline CDR1 and CDR2: LNHDA and SQIVND (reference sequence). V lost 3 bases to trimming and J lost 0 bases; unmatched junction nucleotides: 14. The length of the CDR3 is 19 residues. The whole variable domain, filled in from reference TRBV19 and TRBJ2-5, reads DGGITQSPKYLFRKEGQNVTLSCEQNLNHDAMYWYRQDPGQGLRLIYYSQIVNDFQKGDIAEGYSVSREKKESFPLTVTSAQKNPTAFYLCASSMAPSGTSWYQETQYFGPGTRLLVL.